This T cell receptor (beta chain) stems from a study of post-analysis software for immune sequencing data. TCR beta libraries were prepared from cDNA with unique molecular identifiers. Via MiXCR, TCRdb re-called the PCR reads, giving one row per CDR3 protein. Among some 370,000 distinct CDR3 sequences, less than 35% were seen once, and the ten largest hold about an eighth. Germline CDR1 DFQATT, CDR2 SNEGSKA (reference sequence). This CDR3 spans 14 amino acids. V lost 0 bases to trimming and J lost 1 base, with 7 bases between them. This clonotype was observed a handful of times. Its target is unknown. Overall study findings and caveats: Elevated frequency relative to controls characterized four or five TRBV segments in patients, TRBV5-6, TRBV5-1 and TRBV20-1 among them.

The TCR comes from a girl between 10 and 17 years old with multiple sclerosis. Sequenced material: blood. This rearrangement joins TRBV20-1 to TRBJ2-4; D may be TRBD1 (5 bases). CDR3 in amino acids: CSARDRAAKNIQYF. The CDR3 bases are TGCAGTGCTAGAGACAGGGCGGCCAAAAACATTCAGTACTTC.